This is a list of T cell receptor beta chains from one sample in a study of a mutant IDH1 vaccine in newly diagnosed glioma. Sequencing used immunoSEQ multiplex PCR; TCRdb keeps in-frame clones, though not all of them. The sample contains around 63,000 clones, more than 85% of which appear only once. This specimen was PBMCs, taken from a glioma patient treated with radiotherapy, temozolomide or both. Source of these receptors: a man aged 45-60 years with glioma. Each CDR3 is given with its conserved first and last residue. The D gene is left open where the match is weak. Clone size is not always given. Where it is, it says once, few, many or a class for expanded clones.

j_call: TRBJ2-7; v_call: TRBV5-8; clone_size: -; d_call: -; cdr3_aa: CASSFTLRATYEQYF; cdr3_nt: TGTGCCAGCAGCTTCACGTTGAGGGCTACCTACGAGCAGTACTTC
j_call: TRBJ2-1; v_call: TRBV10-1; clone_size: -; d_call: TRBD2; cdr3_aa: CASSLVAGGPYNEQFF; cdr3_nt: TGCGCCAGCTCGCTGGTAGCGGGGGGGCCCTACAATGAGCAGTTCTTC
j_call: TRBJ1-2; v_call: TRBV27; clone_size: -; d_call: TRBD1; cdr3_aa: CASSSNRGNYGYTF; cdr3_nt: TGTGCCAGCAGTTCTAACAGGGGGAACTATGGCTACACCTTC
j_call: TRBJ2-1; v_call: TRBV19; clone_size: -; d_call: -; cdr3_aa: CASSAGWAEQFF; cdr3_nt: TGTGCCAGTAGTGCCGGCTGGGCTGAGCAGTTCTTC
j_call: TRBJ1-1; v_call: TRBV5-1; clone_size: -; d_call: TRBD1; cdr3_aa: CASSPQGQGAIEAFF; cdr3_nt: TGCGCCAGCAGCCCTCAGGGGCAGGGGGCGATTGAAGCTTTCTTT
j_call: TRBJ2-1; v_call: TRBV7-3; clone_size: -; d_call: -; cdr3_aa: CASSDPLRGAEQFF; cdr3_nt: TGTGCCAGCAGCGATCCCCTCAGGGGAGCTGAGCAGTTCTTC
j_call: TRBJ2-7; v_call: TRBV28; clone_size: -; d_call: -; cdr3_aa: CASSLSRAGEQYF; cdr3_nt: TGTGCCAGCAGTTTATCCCGGGCAGGAGAGCAGTACTTC
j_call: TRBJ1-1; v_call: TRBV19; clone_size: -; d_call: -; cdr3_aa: CASSIGGPNTEAFF; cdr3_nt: TGTGCCAGTAGTATAGGAGGCCCGAACACTGAAGCTTTCTTT
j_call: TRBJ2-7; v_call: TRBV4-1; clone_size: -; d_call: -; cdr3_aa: CASSQDHGGLLYEQYF; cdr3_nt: TGCGCCAGCAGCCAAGATCATGGGGGTCTACTCTACGAGCAGTACTTC
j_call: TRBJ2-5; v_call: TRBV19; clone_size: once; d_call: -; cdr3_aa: CASSQTVVGETQYF; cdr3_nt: TGTGCCAGTAGCCAGACAGTAGTGGGAGAGACCCAGTACTTC
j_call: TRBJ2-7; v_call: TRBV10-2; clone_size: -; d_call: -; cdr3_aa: CASSDPGFASYEQYF; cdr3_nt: TGCGCCAGCAGTGATCCCGGGTTCGCCTCTTACGAGCAGTACTTC
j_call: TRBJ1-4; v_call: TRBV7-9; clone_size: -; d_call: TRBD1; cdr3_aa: CASSHQGANEKLFF; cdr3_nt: TGTGCCAGCAGTCATCAGGGGGCTAATGAAAAACTGTTTTTT
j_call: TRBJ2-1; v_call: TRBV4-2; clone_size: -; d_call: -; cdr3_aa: CASSQARTVHEQFF; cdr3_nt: TGTGCCAGCAGCCAGGCCAGGACAGTCCATGAGCAGTTCTTC
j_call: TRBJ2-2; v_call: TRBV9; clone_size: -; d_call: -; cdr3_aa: CASSRDPLNPGELFF; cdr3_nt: TGTGCCAGCAGCCGGGACCCACTAAACCCCGGGGAGCTGTTTTTT
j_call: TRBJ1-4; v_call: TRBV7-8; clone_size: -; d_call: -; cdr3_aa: CASSTGTVNEKLFF; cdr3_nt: TGTGCCAGCAGCACCGGGACGGTTAATGAAAAACTGTTTTTT